The rows below give T cell receptor beta chains drawn from one sample of a study of OX40 agonist ivuxolimab in advanced cancers. The repertoire was sequenced with immunoSEQ multiplex PCR; TCRdb's copy has only in-frame clones and lacks some. This sample has about 82,000 clones, with more than 90% found just once. Sample: CD4+ or CD8+ T cells sorted from blood, taken in a trial of the OX40 agonist ivuxolimab. These receptors were taken from an adult with an advanced solid tumor such as melanoma, head and neck, liver or kidney cancer. The CDR3 runs from the conserved cysteine through the conserved F or W. A D gene is named only where the DNA matches it firmly. Some rows have no size entry. The others give once, few or many, or a class for an expanded clone.

- TRBJ1-2 TRBV19 - TGTGCCAGTAGTATACCGGGCCCTACCTCGGATGGCTACACCTTC CASSIPGPTSDGYTF
- TRBJ1-5 TRBV27 - TGTGCCAGCAGACCTCCAGGGGCAAGTCAGCCCCAGCATTTT CASRPPGASQPQHF
once TRBJ1-5 TRBV5-1 - TGCGCCAGCAGCTTTGGGGACACCAATCAGCCCCAGCATTTT CASSFGDTNQPQHF
once TRBJ1-1 TRBV6-4 - TGTGCCAGCAGTGACTCTTTCAGGGGCCGTGAAGCTTTCTTT CASSDSFRGREAFF
few TRBJ1-6 TRBV6-6 - TGTGCCAGCATTAAGCGTTCGGGGCCTCTTAATTCACCCCTCCACTTT CASIKRSGPLNSPLHF
- TRBJ2-3 TRBV27 TRBD2 TGTGCCAGCAAGGCCGTTGCGGGGGGTCCTCATACGCAGTATTTT CASKAVAGGPHTQYF
- TRBJ2-1 TRBV13 - TGTGCCAGCAGCCGCACGGACTGGGGGGAGAATGAGCAGTTCTTC CASSRTDWGENEQFF
- TRBJ1-4 TRBV19 - TGTGCCAGTAGTATATCCCGGACTAATGAAAAACTGTTTTTT CASSISRTNEKLFF
- TRBJ2-3 TRBV11-2 TRBD2 TGTGCCAGCAGCTTAGGAACTAGCGGCCCACGCCCAGATACGCAGTATTTT CASSLGTSGPRPDTQYF
once TRBJ2-1 TRBV5-1 TRBD2 TGCGCCAGCAGCGAGAGACTAGCGGGTAATGAGCAGTTCTTC CASSERLAGNEQFF
- TRBJ1-3 TRBV29-1 - TGCAGCGTAGCCGATTACTCTGGAAACACCATATATTTT CSVADYSGNTIYF
- TRBJ2-1 TRBV27 TRBD2 TGTGCCAGCAGTTCCGTCGGGGGGGGTGAGCAGTTCTTC CASSSVGGGEQFF
medium-sized TRBJ1-1 TRBV4-1 - TGCGCCAGCAGCCCGGCGGGTGGCACTGAAGCTTTCTTT CASSPAGGTEAFF
- TRBJ1-1 TRBV5-1 TRBD1 TGCGCCAGCAGCTTGACAGGGGCGGACACTGAAGCTTTCTTT CASSLTGADTEAFF
- TRBJ2-3 TRBV29-1 TRBD2 TGCAGCGCCTCGACTAGCGGGGTTGACACAGATACGCAGTATTTT CSASTSGVDTDTQYF
- TRBJ2-2 TRBV21-1 - TGTGCCAGCAGCAAAAAGGGGCTAGCGGTGAACACCGGGGAGCTGTTTTTT CASSKKGLAVNTGELFF
- TRBJ2-5 TRBV27 TRBD1 TGTGCCAGCAGTTTACTAGGACAGGGGGCGAGGGGGCGAGAGACCCAGTACTTC CASSLLGQGARGRETQYF
once TRBJ1-1 TRBV19 - TGTGCCAGTAGTATAGGCCCCCCAGGGGCTGAAGCTTTCTTT CASSIGPPGAEAFF
- TRBJ2-1 TRBV11-2 - TGTGCCAGCAGCCCAGGTAGGGCAGACTACAATGAGCAGTTCTTC CASSPGRADYNEQFF
once TRBJ2-7 TRBV6-1 - TGTGCCAGCAGATTCGGGAACTACGAGCAGTACTTC CASRFGNYEQYF
- TRBJ1-2 TRBV7-9 - TGTGCCAGCAGCTCTGACCGCAACCCCTATGGCTACACCTTC CASSSDRNPYGYTF
- TRBJ2-5 TRBV11-3 - TGTGCCAGCAGCTTAGGGTCCCAGGGCCAAGAGACCCAGTACTTC CASSLGSQGQETQYF
- TRBJ2-5 TRBV2 TRBD1 TGTGCCAGCAGTCGACCGGGACAGGGGGAGACCCAGTACTTC CASSRPGQGETQYF
- TRBJ1-4 TRBV5-6 - TGTGCCAGCAGCCCCTGGGGCGGCATAGGAAAACTGTTTTTT CASSPWGGIGKLFF
- TRBJ2-7 TRBV7-9 TRBD2 TGTGCCAGCAGCTCAGGAGCGGGAGTTACCCGATACTACGAGCAGTACTTC CASSSGAGVTRYYEQYF
- TRBJ2-1 TRBV15 TRBD2 TGTGCCACCAGCCCAGGACTAGAAGGTGAGCAGTTCTTC CATSPGLEGEQFF
- TRBJ2-3 TRBV7-8 - TGTGCCAGCAGCTTAGATATACGGCGAGCACTTAGCACAGATACGCAGTATTTT CASSLDIRRALSTDTQYF
- TRBJ2-3 TRBV7-6 TRBD2 TGTGCCAGCAGCTTAGGGAGCGGGGGTTATACAGATACGCAGTATTTT CASSLGSGGYTDTQYF
once TRBJ2-7 TRBV6-1 - TGTGCCAGCAGTGAGACGGCCTACGAGCAGTACTTC CASSETAYEQYF